The 25 T cell receptor beta chains given below trace back to one sample, sequenced in a study of regulatory T cells in long-lasting Graves disease. Arm-PCR of CDR3 regions with iRepertoire HTBI primers generated TCR beta libraries. A single record per CDR3 protein comes from TCRdb applying MiXCR to the multiplex PCR reads. The data contain 300,000 to 400,000 distinct CDR3 sequences, roughly a sixth of them singletons. The time point is: newly diagnosed GD, antithyroid drugs for less than 3 months. Extracted PBMC RNA gave rise to the TCR library. The sequencing here drew on peripheral blood mononuclear cells (PBMCs), taken at new diagnosis, from a patient treated with antithyroid drugs. The receptors were sampled from a female donor with Graves disease.

This clonotype has at least ten counts. The chain uses TRBV20-1 and TRBJ1-2; 10 bases agree with TRBD1. The germline CDR1 and CDR2 sequences are DFQATT and SNEGSKA (reference sequence). Germline trimming cut 5 bases from V and 3 bases from J; bases unmatched to any gene: 6. CDR3 size: 14 residues. The CDR3 sequence: CSARPGQGYYGYTF. The DNA for the CDR3 is TGCAGTGCTCGACCGGGACAGGGGTACTATGGCTACACCTTC.

This clonotype was seen ten or more times. V usage is TRBV12-5 and J usage is TRBJ2-1, with D possibly matching TRBD2 (5 bases). Deletions cut 5 bases from V and 6 bases from J, with 11 bases between. The CDR3 is made up of 13 amino acids. In germline, CDR1 is LGHNT, CDR2 FRNRAP. The CDR3, as DNA: TGTGCTAGTGGTCCACCGGGGAGCAATGAGCAGTTCTTC. As protein: CASGPPGSNEQFF.

This clonotype was counted ten times or more. The chain uses TRBV29-1 and TRBJ2-3, with D perhaps TRBD2 (6 bases). Germline CDR1 reads SQVTM; CDR2 reads ANQGSEA. This CDR3 comprises 15 residues. Between the trimmed V and J ends, which lost 0 bases and 2 bases, there was a span of 12 bases. CDR3 in DNA: TGCAGCGTTGAAGATCGGGAGCGGACCACAGATACGCAGTATTTT. Encoded protein: CSVEDRERTTDTQYF.

This clonotype was detected only a few times. The chain couples TRBV5-4 to TRBJ2-6; D is undetermined. The CDR3 consists of 15 residues. Germline CDR1 is SGHNT and CDR2 is YYREEE (reference sequence). V dropped 1 base and J dropped 0 bases, with 5 bases sitting between them. The CDR3: CASSLFVSGANVLTF. Written as DNA, the CDR3 is TGTGCCAGCAGCTTGTTTGTCTCTGGGGCCAACGTCCTGACTTTC.

At least ten counts were recorded for this clonotype. V gene TRBV19 combines with J gene TRBJ2-7; possibly TRBD2 for D (6 bases). The CDR3 is made up of 14 amino acids. Trimming left V 5 bases short and J 3 bases short, with 14 bases between. The germline gives CDR1 LNHDA, CDR2 SQIVND (reference sequence). The CDR3 nucleotides are TGTGCCAGTAGTGGAGCCTTGGACTACTACGAGCAGTACTTC. It encodes CASSGALDYYEQYF. Full variable domain (remainder filled in from reference TRBV19 and TRBJ2-7): DGGITQSPKYLFRKEGQNVTLSCEQNLNHDAMYWYRQDPGQGLRLIYYSQIVNDFQKGDIAEGYSVSREKKESFPLTVTSAQKNPTAFYLCASSGALDYYEQYFGPGTRLTVT.

This rearrangement joins TRBV7-2 to TRBJ2-5; 11 nucleotides line up with TRBD2. Trimming cost V 4 bases and J 5 bases; bases outside gene matches: 9. The germline CDR1 and CDR2 sequences are SGHTA and FQGNSA. This CDR3 is 16 amino acids long. The CDR3 here is CASSWRSGRAGETQYF. In nucleotides, the CDR3 is TGTGCCAGCAGCTGGCGTAGCGGGAGGGCCGGGGAGACCCAGTACTTC.

The chain links TRBV6-2 or TRBV6-3 to TRBJ2-5; 8 nucleotides align to TRBD2. The V segment lost 7 bases and the J segment 7 bases; nucleotides outside the gene matches: 8. CDR3 length equals 13 residues. Germline V CDR1 and CDR2: MNHEY, SVGEGT. CDR3 in DNA: TGTGCCAGCACGGGGGGGTTCCAGGGGACCCAGTACTTC. Its protein is CASTGGFQGTQYF.

Regarding this clonotype: This could be a read error, since a much larger clone is one nucleotide away. This rearrangement joins TRBV4-2 to TRBJ1-1, with 8 bases lining up with TRBD1. The trim removed 3 bases at V and 6 bases at J, leaving 3 bases unmatched. CDR3 length: 13 residues. Germline CDR1 is LGHNA and CDR2 is YNFKEQ. In nucleotides, the CDR3 is TGTGCCAGCAGCCACTCAGGGGGCCCTGAAGCTTTCTTT. This sequence encodes CASSHSGGPEAFF.

Regarding this clonotype: A much larger clone is a single base away; this may be a read error. The V and J genes are TRBV10-1 and TRBJ2-3; unclear D gene. The germline gives CDR1 WNHNN, CDR2 SYGVQD (reference sequence). The CDR3 loop spans 13 amino acids. The CDR3 loop is CASSEVATDAQYF. DNA of the CDR3: TGCGCCAGCAGTGAGGTCGCCACAGATGCGCAGTATTTT.

Ten or more counts support this clonotype. The chain carries TRBV11-3 and TRBJ2-1, with D maybe TRBD2 (7 bases). The J call may be faulty, since TRBJ2-5 better matches the DNA end. The CDR3 is 15 residues long. Germline-derived CDR1 and CDR2 are SGHNT and YENEEA. The CDR3, as DNA: TGTGCCAGCAGCTGGGGGGGGGCGATGGGAGAGACCCAGTACTTC. Amino acids: CASSWGGAMGETQYF.

With respect to this clonotype: A much larger clone lies one base from this, so it may be a read error. This chain uses TRBV7-2 with TRBJ1-5, with D unresolved. CDR3 length: 13 residues. In germline, CDR1 is SGHTA, CDR2 FQGNSA. The CDR3 protein is CASRRPLNQPQRF. DNA for the CDR3: TGTGCCAGCAGACGACCCCTGAATCAGCCCCAGCGTTTT.

This clonotype was observed many times. The chain couples TRBV12-3 or TRBV12-4 to TRBJ2-5; 8 bases align to TRBD2. CDR3 length: 20 residues. After removal of 6 bases from V and 7 bases from J, the junction contained 28 bases not matched to a gene. The CDR3 spells CASSYEPGLERVRERGTQYF. Written as DNA, the CDR3 is TGTGCCAGCAGCTACGAACCGGGACTAGAGAGAGTAAGGGAAAGAGGGACCCAGTACTTC.

The chain couples TRBV7-6 to TRBJ2-3; 11 bases are a match to TRBD2. J lost 4 bases, V lost 5 bases, and 8 bases had no gene match. Germline lookup yields CDR1 SGHVS and CDR2 FNYEAQ. This CDR3 is 16 amino acids long. The DNA of the CDR3 is TGTGCCAGCAGCGACGGGACTAGCGGTTCCCCAGATACGCAGTATTTT. This codes for CASSDGTSGSPDTQYF.

This clonotype showed up many times. The DNA for the CDR3 is TGTACCTCAAGGACACTAGCCTACGAGCAGTACTTC. The encoded protein is CTSRTLAYEQYF. The J gene is TRBJ2-7, the V gene TRBV6-1; D assignment may be TRBD1 or TRBD2 (5 bases each). The CDR3 runs to 12 residues. CDR1 is MNHNS, CDR2 SASEGT, per germline.

This clonotype was found many times. The rearrangement joins TRBV5-4 to TRBJ1-2; possible D gene TRBD1, 5 bases. Trimming removed 2 bases at V and 9 bases at J, with 14 bases between. The CDR3 sequence is 13 residues long. Germline assignment: CDR1 SGHNT and CDR2 YYREEE (reference sequence). The CDR3 DNA sequence: TGTGCCAGCAGCTTCGGCAGGGTAGACAGCTACACCTTC. This sequence encodes CASSFGRVDSYTF.

This clonotype was recorded many times. DNA for the CDR3: TGTGCCAGCAGGACTGGGACTAGCGGGAGGGGGAGCTCCTACAATGAGCAGTTCTTC. Its protein product is CASRTGTSGRGSSYNEQFF. This chain joins TRBV27 and TRBJ2-1, with TRBD2 matching over 16 bases. V was pared by 6 bases and J by 0 bases, with 8 bases of the junction left unmatched. Germline V gene sequence: CDR1 MNHEY, CDR2 SMNVEV (reference sequence). The CDR3 runs to 19 residues.

This clonotype was counted a few times. A much larger clonotype is one base distant, so this may be a read error. The chain couples TRBV12-3 or TRBV12-4 to TRBJ2-3; 7 bases line up with TRBD1. The CDR3 contains 15 residues. Here the CDR3 reads CACSSPGQNTDTQYF. DNA of the CDR3: TGTGCCTGCAGTTCCCCGGGACAGAACACAGATACGCAGTATTTT.

This clonotype was recorded at least ten times. This chain links TRBV27 with TRBJ2-1; 11 nucleotides match TRBD2. V lost 5 bases and J lost 2; bases outside the gene matches: 5. Germline CDR1 and CDR2: MNHEY and SMNVEV (reference sequence). The CDR3 consists of 16 residues. DNA of the CDR3: TGTGCCAGCAGTGTGAAGACTAGCGGGGCCTACAATGAGCAGTTCTTC. Amino acid sequence: CASSVKTSGAYNEQFF.

There are many counts of this clonotype. This rearrangement joins TRBV12-3 or TRBV12-4 to TRBJ1-2; maybe TRBD1 (6 bases). The CDR3 contains 15 residues. V was shortened by 6 bases and J by 0 bases, with 14 bases between the two germline ends. Here the CDR3 reads CASSPVGAANYGYTF. The CDR3 nucleotides are TGTGCCAGCAGCCCCGTGGGGGCTGCTAACTATGGCTACACCTTC.

This clonotype was recorded many times. The CDR3 DNA is TGTGCCAGCAGCTTAGATAAGGAGACTGAAGCTTTCTTT. As protein: CASSLDKETEAFF. The genes are TRBV7-3 and TRBJ1-1; D not certain. Germline CDR1 SGHTA, CDR2 FQGTGA. There are 13 residues in the CDR3. The V end was cut by 2 bases, the J end by 5 bases, with 9 bases between.

This chain connects TRBV9 to TRBJ2-7; 7 bases map to TRBD1. The CDR3 sequence is 14 residues long. The junction had 6 bases not matched to a gene; V was cut back by 4 bases and J by 2 bases. Germline V gene data show CDR1 as SGDLS and CDR2 as YYNGEE. CDR3 protein: CASSPQGDPYEQYF. DNA of the CDR3: TGTGCCAGCAGCCCCCAGGGGGACCCCTACGAGCAGTACTTC.

This clonotype has a count of ten or more. The chain recombines TRBV24-1 with TRBJ2-1; TRBD2 matches at 11 bases. With V trimmed by 10 bases and J by 4 bases, 5 bases remained unmatched. The CDR3 is 14 amino acids. Germline CDR1 is KGHDR and CDR2 is SFDVKD. CDR3 region: CATATSGTYNEQFF. The CDR3, as DNA: TGTGCCACGGCGACTAGCGGGACATACAATGAGCAGTTCTTC.

This clonotype appeared a few times. The CDR3 loop reads CASSNNLAGIDSRETQYF. The CDR3 DNA reads TGTGCCAGCAGTAATAACCTAGCGGGGATTGATTCTAGGGAGACCCAGTACTTC. The rearrangement uses TRBV27 and TRBJ2-5; 9 nucleotides align to TRBD2. V dropped 5 bases and J dropped 5; count of bases not matched to a gene: 18. The CDR3 extends over 18 amino acids. Germline CDR1 reads MNHEY; CDR2 reads SMNVEV (reference sequence).

At least ten counts were recorded for this clonotype. The rearrangement joins TRBV11-2 to TRBJ2-3; a weak D match, TRBD1 (6 bases). The CDR3 extends over 14 amino acids. Trimming cost V 5 bases and J 4 bases, with 13 bases left between them. The germline V gene encodes CDR1 SGHAT and CDR2 FQNNGV. CDR3 sequence reads: CASSTEGGSDTQYF. Here the CDR3 DNA reads TGTGCCAGCAGCACTGAAGGGGGATCAGATACGCAGTATTTT.

The J gene is TRBJ2-3, the V gene TRBV7-2; TRBD2 might be the D (7 bases). CDR3 length equals 14 residues. Germline V gene data show CDR1 as SGHTA and CDR2 as FQGNSA. Trimming took off 4 bases at V and 6 bases at J, with 14 bases between the two ends. This CDR3 is CASSSRGGVDTQYF. The DNA of the CDR3 is TGTGCCAGCAGCTCCCGCGGGGGCGTGGATACGCAGTATTTT.